This TCR beta chain came from a study of T cells in Graves' hyperthyroidism and ophthalmopathy. Study results and limitations: Most expanded thyroid clonotypes above 0.001 also appeared in blood.

Germline V CDR1 and CDR2: LNHDA, SQIVND (reference sequence). The CDR3 runs to 13 residues. Trimming removed 5 bases at V and 3 bases at J, with 11 bases between. Isolation of PBMCs was performed on 8.5 to 10 ml fresh peripheral blood. RNA transcripts yielded amplified TCR beta CDR3 regions. HTBI primers were used for first-round RT-PCR of the TCR CDR3. TCRdb re-called the multiplex PCR reads through MiXCR, storing one row per CDR3 protein. The table lists around 500,000 distinct CDR3 sequences, about an eighth of them singletons, with about a sixth in the top ten. This clonotype was recorded at least ten times. Its antigen is unidentified.

This receptor was identified in a woman between 18 and 30 years old with Graves' hyperthyroidism. The chain has TRBV19 and TRBJ2-7, with D unresolved. The sequencing sample was made of blood. CDR3 sequence reads: CASSVAAYYEQYF. As DNA, the CDR3 is TGTGCCAGTAGTGTCGCAGCCTACTACGAGCAGTACTTC.